This T cell receptor (beta chain) was recovered during a study of blood T cell repertoires in COVID-19. As processed by the authors: Estimation of nucleated cell counts was performed using reference gene primer amplification. Sequencing used immunoSEQ multiplex PCR; TCRdb keeps in-frame clones, though not all of them. V and J calls and clone size follow that table, whereas D and trimming were derived from the DNA. The sample holds about 250,000 clones, approximately 85% seen once. This clone occurred once. What was sequenced was PBMCs or T cells enriched from blood (not recorded which). The TCR originated in a woman between 50 and 59 years old with acute COVID-19.

The CDR3 nucleotides read TGTGCCAGCAGCTTAACAGGGGTGAACACTGAAGCTTTCTTT. Residues: CASSLTGVNTEAFF. The rearrangement uses TRBV5-6 and TRBJ1-1; TRBD1 agrees at 7 bases. The CDR3 is made up of 14 amino acids. J gave up 0 bases and V 2 bases, and 1 base lay outside the gene matches. Germline V gives CDR1 SGHDT, CDR2 YYEEEE.